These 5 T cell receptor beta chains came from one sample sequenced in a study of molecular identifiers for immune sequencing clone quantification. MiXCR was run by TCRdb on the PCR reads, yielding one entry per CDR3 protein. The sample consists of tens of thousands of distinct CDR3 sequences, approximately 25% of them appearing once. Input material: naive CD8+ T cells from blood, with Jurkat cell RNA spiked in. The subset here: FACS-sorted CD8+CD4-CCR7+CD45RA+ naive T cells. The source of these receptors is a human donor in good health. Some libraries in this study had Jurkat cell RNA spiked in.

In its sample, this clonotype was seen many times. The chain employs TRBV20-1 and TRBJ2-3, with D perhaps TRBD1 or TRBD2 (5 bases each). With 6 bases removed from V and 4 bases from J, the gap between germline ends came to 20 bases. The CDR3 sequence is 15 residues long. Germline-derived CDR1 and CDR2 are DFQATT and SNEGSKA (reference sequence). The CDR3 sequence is CSADGDGVGADTQYF. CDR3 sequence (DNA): TGCAGTGCCGACGGGGACGGGGTAGGCGCAGATACGCAGTATTTT.

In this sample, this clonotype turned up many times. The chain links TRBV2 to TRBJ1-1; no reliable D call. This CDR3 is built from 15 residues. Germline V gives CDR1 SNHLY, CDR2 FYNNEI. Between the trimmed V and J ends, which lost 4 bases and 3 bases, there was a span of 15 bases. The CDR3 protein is CASSAGKGAHTEAFF. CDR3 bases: TGTGCCAGCAGTGCCGGGAAGGGCGCGCACACTGAAGCTTTCTTT.

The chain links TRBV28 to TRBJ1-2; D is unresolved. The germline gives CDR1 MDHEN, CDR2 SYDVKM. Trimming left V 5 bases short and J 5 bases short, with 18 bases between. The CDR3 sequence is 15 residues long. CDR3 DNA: TGTGCCAGCAGTGTCCCCAGTTCAAATTTATATGGCTACACCTTC. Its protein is CASSVPSSNLYGYTF.

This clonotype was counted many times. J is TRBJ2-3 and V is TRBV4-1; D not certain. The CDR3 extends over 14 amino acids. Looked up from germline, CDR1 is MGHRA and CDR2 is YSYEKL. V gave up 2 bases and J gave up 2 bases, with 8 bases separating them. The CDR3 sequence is CASSQSTNTDTQYF. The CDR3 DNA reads TGCGCCAGCAGCCAATCGACGAACACAGATACGCAGTATTTT.

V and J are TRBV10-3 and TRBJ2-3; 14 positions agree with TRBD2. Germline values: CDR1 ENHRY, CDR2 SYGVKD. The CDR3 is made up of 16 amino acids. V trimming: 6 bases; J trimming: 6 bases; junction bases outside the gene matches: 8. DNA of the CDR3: TGTGCCATCAGCATGACTAGCGGGGGGGTCGGTGATACGCAGTATTTT. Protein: CAISMTSGGVGDTQYF.